Each of the 23 T cell receptor beta chains below was sequenced from the same sample in a study of blood T cells in healthy people across ages. For the second PCR, which ran for 7 to 11 cycles, a sample-barcoded 5' primer and a J-beta primer mix were used. TCRdb recomputed calls from the 5' RACE reads with MiXCR, one row per CDR3 protein. The sample includes about 930,000 distinct CDR3 sequences, 29% seen only once; the top ten take more than 8.5%. These data were also reused for a study on T cells of mothers and their children.

The sequenced sample was blood. The origin of the receptors is a woman aged 40 to 50 in good health.

This clonotype was picked up a small number of times. The V and J genes are TRBV27 and TRBJ1-1; no firm D call. The V gene lost 2 bases and the J gene lost 1 base, with 14 bases spanning the gap. The CDR3 sequence is 16 residues long. The germline CDR1 and CDR2 sequences are MNHEY and SMNVEV (reference sequence). In nucleotides, the CDR3 is TGTGCCAGCAGTTTAGGCTCGCCAACAGCGAACACTGAAGCTTTCTTT. This sequence encodes CASSLGSPTANTEAFF.

This chain joins TRBV28 and TRBJ1-1; D gene unclear. CDR3 length equals 15 residues. CDR1 and CDR2 from the germline V gene are MDHEN and SYDVKM. V was cut by 6 bases and J by 4 bases, with 18 bases left in between. The CDR3 DNA reads TGTGCCAGCAGCCCCCAGGACGTGCCGAGCACTGAAGCTTTCTTT. It encodes CASSPQDVPSTEAFF.

Only a few counts were recorded for this clonotype. This may come from a read error, since a much larger clone is one base off. The chain recombines TRBV9 with TRBJ1-4; D may be TRBD1 (5 bases). V dropped 2 bases and J dropped 7 bases, with 15 bases sitting between them. The germline V gene encodes CDR1 SGDLS and CDR2 YYNGEE. The CDR3 consists of 15 residues. CDR3 DNA sequence: TGTGCCAGCAGCGTTGATACAGGCGGGACTGAAAAACTGTTTTTT. It translates to CASSVDTGGTEKLFF.

This clonotype has a count of ten or more. The chain is built from TRBV7-8 and TRBJ2-1; D is ambiguous. CDR3 length: 15 amino acids. Germline CDR1 SGHVS, CDR2 FQNEAQ. V lost 6 bases, J lost 6 bases, and 18 bases lay in between. The CDR3 DNA is TGTGCCAGCAGGCGTAGAGACACAGTATCCAATGAGCAGTTCTTC. Protein: CASRRRDTVSNEQFF.

Only a few counts were recorded for this clonotype. The chain links TRBV28 to TRBJ1-1; D is uncertain. This CDR3 spans 13 amino acids. V was cut by 4 bases and J by 6 bases, with 12 bases left in between. Germline V gene data show CDR1 as MDHEN and CDR2 as SYDVKM. In DNA, the CDR3 is TGTGCCAGCAGTTACAGACGGAATGCTGAAGCTTTCTTT. This sequence encodes CASSYRRNAEAFF.

V is TRBV15 and J is TRBJ2-7; 10 bases map to TRBD1. The germline CDR1 and CDR2 sequences are LNHNV and YYDKDF (reference sequence). The CDR3 is made up of 15 amino acids. The V segment lost 5 bases and the J segment 1 base; nucleotides outside the gene matches: 5. Here the CDR3 reads CATSGPGQGSYEQYF. CDR3 nucleotide sequence: TGTGCCACCAGCGGTCCGGGACAGGGGTCCTACGAGCAGTACTTC.

V usage is TRBV4-3 and J usage is TRBJ2-4, with 7 bases fitting TRBD2. The last part of the DNA fits TRBJ2-5 better; the J call may be wrong. CDR3 size: 15 residues. Per germline, CDR1 LGHNA and CDR2 YSLEER. The CDR3 spells CASSQALAWQETQYF. CDR3 coding DNA: TGCGCCAGCAGCCAAGCACTAGCGTGGCAAGAGACCCAGTACTTC.

A word on this clonotype: A much larger clone differs from this one at a single base, so this may be a read error. The chain links TRBV6-5 to TRBJ2-5; 7 nucleotides match TRBD2. This CDR3 has 16 amino acids. The junction had 4 bases not matched to a gene; V was cut back by 0 bases and J by 0 bases. Germline V CDR1 and CDR2: MNHEY, SVGAGI. The CDR3 reads CASSYSVREYQETQYF. Written as DNA, the CDR3 is TGTGCCAGCAGTTACTCGGTGCGGGAGTACCAAGAGACCCAGTACTTC.

This sequence joins TRBV28 and TRBJ1-3; 7 bases fit TRBD1. The CDR3 is 16 amino acids. V trimming: 7 bases; J trimming: 0 bases; junction bases outside the gene matches: 9. CDR1 and CDR2 (germline): MDHEN, SYDVKM. CDR3 DNA sequence: TGTGCCAGCATTACAGGACAGGTACACTCTGGAAACACCATATATTTT. It codes for CASITGQVHSGNTIYF.

This clonotype has more than one count but fewer than ten. CDR3 amino acids: CASSHNLQGNGELFF. The DNA for the CDR3 is TGCGCCAGCAGCCACAACCTACAGGGGAACGGGGAGCTGTTTTTT. The chain combines TRBV4-3 with TRBJ2-2; TRBD1 aligns across 7 bases. Germline CDR1 and CDR2: LGHNA and YSLEER. V dropped 3 bases and J dropped 7; count of bases not matched to a gene: 8. The CDR3 covers 15 residues.

The V and J genes are TRBV27 and TRBJ2-3; D possibly corresponds to TRBD2 (5 bases). This CDR3 spans 17 amino acids. CDR1 and CDR2 from the germline V gene are MNHEY and SMNVEV (reference sequence). Deletions cut 5 bases from V and 0 bases from J, with 18 bases between. The CDR3 nucleotides are TGTGCCAGCAGTCTGGGATTCCCAGCGGCTAGCACAGATACGCAGTATTTT. Translation: CASSLGFPAASTDTQYF.

The chain employs TRBV7-9 and TRBJ2-1; 14 bases map to TRBD2. The CDR3 has 18 amino acids. V lost 5 bases, J lost 2 bases, and 8 bases stayed unmatched. Germline V lookup: CDR1 SEHNR, CDR2 FQNEAQ (reference sequence). CDR3 sequence: CASSPGTSGGDTYNEQFF. In nucleotides, the CDR3 is TGTGCCAGCAGCCCGGGGACTAGCGGGGGCGACACCTACAATGAGCAGTTCTTC.

This clonotype was detected ten times or more. The gene calls are TRBV20-1 and TRBJ2-7; 7 bases agree with TRBD2. The CDR3 contains 14 residues. Germline CDR1 DFQATT, CDR2 SNEGSKA (reference sequence). J gave up 2 bases and V 3 bases, and 7 bases lay outside the gene matches. This CDR3 reads CSARTGTTPYEQYF. In DNA form, the CDR3 reads TGCAGTGCTAGGACCGGGACTACCCCCTACGAGCAGTACTTC.

The V and J genes are TRBV7-3 and TRBJ2-1, with a possible D match to TRBD2 (6 bases). This CDR3 contains 17 residues. V lost 0 bases, J lost 10 bases, and 22 bases lay in between. Germline V gives CDR1 SGHTA, CDR2 FQGTGA. The CDR3 here is CASSLTFGGSGWGEQFF. CDR3 nucleotides: TGTGCCAGCAGCTTAACGTTCGGAGGGTCTGGTTGGGGAGAGCAGTTCTTC.

This clonotype was observed a handful of times. V usage is TRBV27 and J usage is TRBJ1-6; 7 bases align to TRBD1. The germline V gene has CDR1 MNHEY and CDR2 SMNVEV (reference sequence). The CDR3 covers 15 residues. V was clipped by 2 bases and J by 9 bases; unmatched bases: 7. The CDR3 is CASSLRQGVGSPLHF. The CDR3 DNA reads as TGTGCCAGCAGTTTACGACAGGGCGTAGGTTCACCCCTCCACTTT.

This clonotype was picked up a small number of times. This chain uses TRBV5-1 with TRBJ1-2; no firm D call. This CDR3 comprises 14 residues. Germline V gives CDR1 SGHRS, CDR2 YFSETQ. Trimming removed 0 bases at V and 1 base at J, with 7 bases between. Written as DNA, the CDR3 is TGCGCCAGCAGCTTGGCAGAAGTTAACTATGGCTACACCTTC. Protein sequence: CASSLAEVNYGYTF.

The V gene is TRBV7-3, the J gene TRBJ2-1; D gene ambiguous. The CDR3 contains 13 residues. The V and J ends lost 1 base and 9 bases respectively, with 10 bases between them. CDR1 is SGHTA and CDR2 is FQGTGA in the germline V gene. The chain's CDR3 is CASSLIPDGEQFF. CDR3 nucleotide sequence: TGTGCCAGCAGCTTAATCCCCGACGGTGAGCAGTTCTTC. The full variable domain, with the rest looked up from reference TRBV7-3 and TRBJ2-1, is GAGVSQTPSNKVTEKGKYVELRCDPISGHTALYWYRQSLGQGPEFLIYFQGTGAADDSGLPNDRFFAVRPEGSVSTLKIQRTERGDSAVYLCASSLIPDGEQFFGPGTRLTVL.

V usage is TRBV20-1 and J usage is TRBJ2-5; no definite D call. The V end was cut by 0 bases, the J end by 11 bases, with 16 bases between. The germline V gene has CDR1 DFQATT and CDR2 SNEGSKA (reference sequence). The length of the CDR3 is 13 residues. The DNA of the CDR3 is TGCAGTGCTAGAGATTTCCAGCTTGATGAGCAGTACTTC. It yields the protein CSARDFQLDEQYF.

This clonotype came up a few times. This chain connects TRBV9 to TRBJ2-1; 8 bases are a match to TRBD1. Losses at the gene ends were 3 bases for V and 0 bases for J; bases not matched to a gene: 2. This CDR3 region has 15 residues. CDR1 SGDLS and CDR2 YYNGEE come from the germline V gene. The CDR3 region has the DNA TGTGCCAGCAGCGCTCAGGGGGCCTCCTACAATGAGCAGTTCTTC. Residues: CASSAQGASYNEQFF.

This clonotype was detected only a few times. The V gene is TRBV7-9, the J gene TRBJ1-1; 9 nucleotides agree with TRBD1. V lost 3 bases, J lost 0 bases, and 11 bases stayed unmatched. CDR1 is SEHNR and CDR2 is FQNEAQ in the germline V gene (reference sequence). This CDR3 region has 18 residues. The DNA of the CDR3 is TGTGCCAGCAGCTTGGTAAAACCGGGACAGGGTATGAACACTGAAGCTTTCTTT. Its protein is CASSLVKPGQGMNTEAFF.

On this clonotype itself: Relative to the germline gene, one junction end is altered; a read error may explain this. The chain couples TRBV7-9 to TRBJ1-2; TRBD1 might be the D (5 bases). The germline CDR1 and CDR2 sequences are SEHNR and FQNEAQ (reference sequence). The CDR3 sequence is 11 residues long. The CDR3 sequence is CASSPLVTVSF. The CDR3 DNA sequence: TGTGCCAGCAGCCCCTTAGTGACAGTTTCCTTC.

In this sample, this clonotype turned up many times. V usage is TRBV7-9 and J usage is TRBJ1-6; D is uncertain. CDR3 length equals 15 residues. Germline V lookup: CDR1 SEHNR, CDR2 FQNEAQ (reference sequence). Trimming stripped 4 bases from V and 9 bases from J, with 16 bases between. The CDR3 region has the DNA TGTGCCAGCAGCTCTACCGGGTTAGCAGGTTCACCCCTCCACTTT. Its protein product is CASSSTGLAGSPLHF.

This clonotype was counted only a few times. This CDR3 reads CASSLLGSGEYTDTQYF. The CDR3 DNA follows: TGTGCCAGCAGCTTATTGGGTAGCGGAGAGTACACAGATACGCAGTATTTT. The genes are TRBV11-2 and TRBJ2-3; a weak D match, TRBD2 (6 bases). CDR1 is SGHAT, CDR2 FQNNGV, per germline. The CDR3 spans 17 residues. V dropped 2 bases and J dropped 2 bases, with 17 bases sitting between them.